The present T cell receptor (beta chain) was sequenced within a study of blood T cell repertoires in COVID-19. CDR1 MNHEY and CDR2 SMNVEV come from the germline V gene (reference sequence). This CDR3 is 16 amino acids long. V lost 2 bases to trimming and J lost 4 bases, with 17 bases between them. Per the study methods: Estimates of nucleated cell counts were drawn from the amplification of reference gene primers. Profiled with immunoSEQ multiplex PCR; TCRdb holds only in-frame clones, not every one. Clone size and the V and J calls come from that table; the DNA yielded D and trimming. The sample contains 110,000 or so clones, about 90% of which appear only once.

This receptor was taken from a human donor in a cohort sampled during active COVID-19. Sequenced: peripheral blood. The V gene is TRBV27, the J gene TRBJ1-1; D gene unclear. The CDR3 loop is CASSLITGSVGTEAFF. CDR3 bases: TGTGCCAGCAGTTTAATTACGGGTTCTGTCGGCACTGAAGCTTTCTTT.